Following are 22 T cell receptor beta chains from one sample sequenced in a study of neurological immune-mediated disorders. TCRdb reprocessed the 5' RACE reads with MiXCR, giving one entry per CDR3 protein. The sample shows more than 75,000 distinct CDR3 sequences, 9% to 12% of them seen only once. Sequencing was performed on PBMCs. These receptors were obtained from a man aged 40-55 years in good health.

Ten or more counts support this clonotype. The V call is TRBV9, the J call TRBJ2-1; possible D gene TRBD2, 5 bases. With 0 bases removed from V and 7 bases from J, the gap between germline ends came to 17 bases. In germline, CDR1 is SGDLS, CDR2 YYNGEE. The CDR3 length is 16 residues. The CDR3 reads CASSVEGIQRGNEQFF. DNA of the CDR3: TGTGCCAGCAGCGTAGAGGGCATACAAAGAGGGAATGAGCAGTTCTTC.

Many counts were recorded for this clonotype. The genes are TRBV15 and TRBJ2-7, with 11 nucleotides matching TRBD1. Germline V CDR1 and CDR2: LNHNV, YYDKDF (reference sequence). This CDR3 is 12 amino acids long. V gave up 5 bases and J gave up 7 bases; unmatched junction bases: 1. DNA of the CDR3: TGTGCCACCAGCGGGACAGGGGGTGAGCAGTACTTC. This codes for CATSGTGGEQYF.

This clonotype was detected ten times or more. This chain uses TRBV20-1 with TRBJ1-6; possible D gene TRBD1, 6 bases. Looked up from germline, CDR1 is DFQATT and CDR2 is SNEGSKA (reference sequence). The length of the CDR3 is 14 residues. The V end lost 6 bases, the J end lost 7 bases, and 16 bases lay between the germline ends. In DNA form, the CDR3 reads TGCAGTGCCCCGTCGACAGGTCGGAATTCACCCCTCCACTTT. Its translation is CSAPSTGRNSPLHF.

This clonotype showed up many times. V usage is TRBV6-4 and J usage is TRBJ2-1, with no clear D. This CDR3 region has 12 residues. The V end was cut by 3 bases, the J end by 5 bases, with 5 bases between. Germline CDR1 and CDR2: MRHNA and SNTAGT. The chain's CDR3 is CASSDNNNEQFF. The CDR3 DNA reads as TGTGCCAGCAGTGATAACAACAATGAGCAGTTCTTC.

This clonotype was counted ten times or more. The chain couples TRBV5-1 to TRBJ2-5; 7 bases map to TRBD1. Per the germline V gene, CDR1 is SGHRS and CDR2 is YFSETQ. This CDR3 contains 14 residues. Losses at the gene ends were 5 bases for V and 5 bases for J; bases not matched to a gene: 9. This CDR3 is CASRNRGNAETQYF. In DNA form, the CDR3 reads TGCGCCAGCAGGAACAGGGGTAACGCGGAGACCCAGTACTTC.

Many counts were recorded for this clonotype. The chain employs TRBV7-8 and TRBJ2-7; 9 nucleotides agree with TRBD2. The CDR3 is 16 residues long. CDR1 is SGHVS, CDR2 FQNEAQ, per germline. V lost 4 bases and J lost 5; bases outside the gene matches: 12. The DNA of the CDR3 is TGTGCCAGCAGCTCGTTTACCGGGACTAGCATCAACGAGCAGTACTTC. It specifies CASSSFTGTSINEQYF.

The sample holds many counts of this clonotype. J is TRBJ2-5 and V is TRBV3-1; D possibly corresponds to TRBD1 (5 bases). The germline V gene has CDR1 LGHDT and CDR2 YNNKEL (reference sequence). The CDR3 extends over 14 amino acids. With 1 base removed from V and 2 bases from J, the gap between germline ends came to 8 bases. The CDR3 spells CASSQGQGQETQYF. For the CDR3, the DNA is TGTGCCAGCAGCCAAGGTCAGGGACAAGAGACCCAGTACTTC.

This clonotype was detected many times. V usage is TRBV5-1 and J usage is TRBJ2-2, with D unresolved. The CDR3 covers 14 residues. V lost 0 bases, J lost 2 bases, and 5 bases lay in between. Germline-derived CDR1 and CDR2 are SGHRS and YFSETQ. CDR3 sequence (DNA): TGCGCCAGCAGCTTGGCCCAAAACACCGGGGAGCTGTTTTTT. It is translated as CASSLAQNTGELFF.

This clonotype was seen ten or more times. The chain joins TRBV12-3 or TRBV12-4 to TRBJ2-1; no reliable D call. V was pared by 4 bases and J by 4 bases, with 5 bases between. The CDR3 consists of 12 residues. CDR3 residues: CASSWVYNEQFF. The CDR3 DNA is TGTGCCAGCAGTTGGGTGTACAATGAGCAGTTCTTC.

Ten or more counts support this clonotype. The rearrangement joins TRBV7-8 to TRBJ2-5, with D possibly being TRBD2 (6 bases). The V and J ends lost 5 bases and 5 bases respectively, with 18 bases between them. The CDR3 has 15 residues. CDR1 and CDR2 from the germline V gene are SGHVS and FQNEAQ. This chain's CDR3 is CASSLRSRREETQYF. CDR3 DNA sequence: TGTGCCAGCAGCCTTCGGAGCAGGAGGGAGGAGACCCAGTACTTC. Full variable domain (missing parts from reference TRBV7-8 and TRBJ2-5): GAGVSQSPRYKVAKRGQDVALRCDPISGHVSLFWYQQALGQGPEFLTYFQNEAQLDKSGLPSDRFFAERPEGSVSTLKIQRTQQEDSAVYLCASSLRSRREETQYFGPGTRLLVL.

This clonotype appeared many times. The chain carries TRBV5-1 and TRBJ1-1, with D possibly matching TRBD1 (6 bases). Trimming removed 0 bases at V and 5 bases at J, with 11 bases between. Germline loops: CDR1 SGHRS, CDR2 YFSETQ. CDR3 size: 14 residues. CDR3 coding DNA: TGCGCCAGCAGCTTGGAGGGGGATTGGACTGAAGCTTTCTTT. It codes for CASSLEGDWTEAFF.

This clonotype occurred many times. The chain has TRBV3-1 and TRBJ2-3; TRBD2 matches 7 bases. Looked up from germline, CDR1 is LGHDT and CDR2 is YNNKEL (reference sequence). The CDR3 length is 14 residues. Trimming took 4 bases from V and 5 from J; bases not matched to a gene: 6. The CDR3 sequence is CASSPTGRGDTQYF. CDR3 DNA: TGTGCCAGCAGCCCCACGGGGAGGGGAGATACGCAGTATTTT.

CDR3 bases: TGCAGCGTTGAAGGCAGGGAGGCTGAAGCTTTCTTT. Translation gives CSVEGREAEAFF. V is TRBV29-1 and J is TRBJ1-1, with D maybe TRBD1 (5 bases). The CDR3 extends over 12 amino acids. CDR1 SQVTM and CDR2 ANQGSEA come from the germline V gene. Trimming shortened V by 1 base and J by 6 bases, and 9 bases separated the two germline ends.

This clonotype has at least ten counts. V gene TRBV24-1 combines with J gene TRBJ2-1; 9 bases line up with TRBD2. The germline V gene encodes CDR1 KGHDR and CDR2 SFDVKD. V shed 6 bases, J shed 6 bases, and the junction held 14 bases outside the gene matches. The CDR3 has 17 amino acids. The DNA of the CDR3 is TGTGCCACCAGTTATAGTCGAGCGGGAGGCCCCCTCAATGAGCAGTTCTTC. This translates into CATSYSRAGGPLNEQFF.

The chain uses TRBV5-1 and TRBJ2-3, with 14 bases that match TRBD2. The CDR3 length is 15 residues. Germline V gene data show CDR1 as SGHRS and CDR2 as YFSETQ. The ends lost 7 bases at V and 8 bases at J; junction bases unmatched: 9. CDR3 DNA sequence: TGCGCCAGCCGAAGGACTAGCGGGGGGCCAGGTACGCAGTATTTT. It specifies CASRRTSGGPGTQYF.

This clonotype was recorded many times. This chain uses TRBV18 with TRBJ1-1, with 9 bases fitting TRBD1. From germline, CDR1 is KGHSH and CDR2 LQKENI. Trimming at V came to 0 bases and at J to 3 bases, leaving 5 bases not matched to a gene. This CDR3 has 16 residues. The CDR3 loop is CASSPPNRDRDTEAFF. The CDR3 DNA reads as TGTGCCAGCTCACCACCTAACCGGGACAGGGACACTGAAGCTTTCTTT.

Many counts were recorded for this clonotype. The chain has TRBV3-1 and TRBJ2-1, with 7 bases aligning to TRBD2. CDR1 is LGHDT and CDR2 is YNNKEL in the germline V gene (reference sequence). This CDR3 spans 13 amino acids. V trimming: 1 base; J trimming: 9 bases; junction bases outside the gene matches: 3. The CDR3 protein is CASSQVGGGEQFF. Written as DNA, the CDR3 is TGTGCCAGCAGCCAAGTGGGGGGGGGTGAGCAGTTCTTC.

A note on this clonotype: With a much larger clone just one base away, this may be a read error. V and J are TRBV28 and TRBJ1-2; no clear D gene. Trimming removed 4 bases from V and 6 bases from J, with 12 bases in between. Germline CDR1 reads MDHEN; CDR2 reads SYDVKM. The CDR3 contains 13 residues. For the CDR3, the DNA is TGTGCCAGCAGTTCAAAGGCAGGTCATGGCTACACCTTC. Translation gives CASSSKAGHGYTF.

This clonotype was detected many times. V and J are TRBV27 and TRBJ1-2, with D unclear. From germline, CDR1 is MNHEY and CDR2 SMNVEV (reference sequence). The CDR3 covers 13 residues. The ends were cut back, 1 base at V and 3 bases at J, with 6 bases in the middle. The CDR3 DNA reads TGTGCCAGCAGTTTATTTGAAGACTATGGCTACACCTTC. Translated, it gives CASSLFEDYGYTF.

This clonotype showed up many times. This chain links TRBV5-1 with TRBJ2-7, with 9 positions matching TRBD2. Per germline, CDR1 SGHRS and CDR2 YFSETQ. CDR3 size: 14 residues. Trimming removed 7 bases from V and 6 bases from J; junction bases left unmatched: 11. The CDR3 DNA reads TGCGCCAGCGCTACTTTAGCGGGGGCGGGCGAGCAGTACTTC. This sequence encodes CASATLAGAGEQYF.

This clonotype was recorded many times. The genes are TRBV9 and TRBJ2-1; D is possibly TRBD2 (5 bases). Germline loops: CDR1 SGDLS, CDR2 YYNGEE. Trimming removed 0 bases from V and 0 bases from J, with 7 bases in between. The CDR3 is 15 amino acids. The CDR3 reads CASSVGLSSYNEQFF. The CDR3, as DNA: TGTGCCAGCAGCGTAGGACTATCCTCCTACAATGAGCAGTTCTTC.

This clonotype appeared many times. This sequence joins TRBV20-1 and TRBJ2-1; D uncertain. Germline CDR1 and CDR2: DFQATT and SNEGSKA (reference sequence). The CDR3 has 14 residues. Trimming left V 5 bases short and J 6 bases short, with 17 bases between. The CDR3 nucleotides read TGCAGTGCTGCCTGGGTCCGATCTATCAATGAGCAGTTCTTC. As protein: CSAAWVRSINEQFF.